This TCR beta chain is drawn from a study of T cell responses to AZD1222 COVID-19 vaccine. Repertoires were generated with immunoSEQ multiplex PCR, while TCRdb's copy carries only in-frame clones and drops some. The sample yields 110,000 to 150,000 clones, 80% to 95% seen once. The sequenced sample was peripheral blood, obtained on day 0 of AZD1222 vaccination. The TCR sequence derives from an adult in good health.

CDR3 amino acids: CASSSGTGRDEKLFF. For the CDR3, the DNA is TGCGCCAGCAGCAGCGGAACAGGGCGGGATGAAAAACTGTTTTTT. This chain joins TRBV5-1 and TRBJ1-4; TRBD1 might be the D (6 bases). Trimming pared 4 bases from V and 6 bases from J, leaving 16 bases between. Germline CDR1 and CDR2: SGHRS and YFSETQ. The CDR3 extends over 15 amino acids.